Presented here are 12 T cell receptor beta chains from one specimen sequenced in a study of cytomegalovirus exposure and HLA in healthy donors. It was with 60 Vbeta and 13 Jbeta primers that the PCR ran. Clones were read by immunoSEQ multiplex PCR, and TCRdb kept only the in-frame ones, dropping some. The sample consists of around 130,000 clones, almost 85% of them appearing once. The sequenced sample was PBMCs. Receptors originate from a young woman in good health and CMV-seronegative.

The chain links TRBV7-9 to TRBJ1-6, with D perhaps matching TRBD1 (5 bases). V lost 5 bases to trimming and J lost 0 bases, with 8 bases between them. This CDR3 contains 15 residues. Germline CDR1 SEHNR, CDR2 FQNEAQ (reference sequence). CDR3 sequence (DNA): TGTGCCAGCAGCCCGGGGGGCTCCTATAATTCACCCCTCCACTTT. Translation: CASSPGGSYNSPLHF.

This clone was found a few times. The chain uses TRBV5-1 and TRBJ2-2; no clear D gene. Trimming left V 0 bases short and J 4 bases short, with 4 bases between. CDR1 SGHRS and CDR2 YFSETQ come from the germline V gene. The CDR3 extends over 13 amino acids. In nucleotides, the CDR3 is TGCGCCAGCAGCTTGGCGCGCACCGGGGAGCTGTTTTTT. Encoded protein: CASSLARTGELFF.

The chain couples TRBV5-1 to TRBJ2-2, with 8 positions matching TRBD2. With V trimmed by 0 bases and J by 6 bases, 1 base remained unmatched. CDR3 length: 14 residues. CDR1 SGHRS and CDR2 YFSETQ come from the germline V gene. CDR3 region: CASSLAGGPGELFF. In nucleotides, the CDR3 is TGCGCCAGCAGCTTGGCGGGGGGGCCCGGGGAGCTGTTTTTT.

This chain joins TRBV6-1 and TRBJ1-1; 8 bases align to TRBD1. The V gene end was trimmed by 6 bases and the J gene end by 3 bases; junction bases not matched to a gene: 6. Per the germline V gene, CDR1 is MNHNS and CDR2 is SASEGT. This CDR3 is built from 14 residues. The CDR3 sequence is CASRTGVPHTEAFF. DNA of the CDR3: TGTGCCAGCAGGACAGGGGTACCCCACACTGAAGCTTTCTTT.

The gene calls are TRBV27 and TRBJ1-1; the D gene is possibly TRBD1 (5 bases). Germline CDR1 and CDR2: MNHEY and SMNVEV (reference sequence). This CDR3 has 13 residues. V gave up 4 bases and J gave up 5 bases, with 11 bases separating them. This CDR3 is CASSWSRDTEAFF. The CDR3 coding sequence is TGTGCCAGCAGTTGGAGCAGGGATACTGAAGCTTTCTTT.

The chain employs TRBV27 and TRBJ1-2, with 10 positions matching TRBD1. The J segment lost 6 bases and the V segment lost 4 bases, leaving 8 bases of the junction unmatched. This CDR3 comprises 15 residues. The germline gives CDR1 MNHEY, CDR2 SMNVEV (reference sequence). Written as DNA, the CDR3 is TGTGCCAGCAGTTACGCTCCCGGGACAGGGGATGGCTACACCTTC. This codes for CASSYAPGTGDGYTF.

V and J are TRBV30 and TRBJ1-3; D call uncertain. The CDR3 covers 12 residues. CDR1 GTSNPN and CDR2 SVGIG come from the germline V gene (reference sequence). DNA for the CDR3: TGTGCTTATACAGTCTCTGGAAACACCATATATTTT. Its translation is CAYTVSGNTIYF.

The gene calls are TRBV30 and TRBJ2-4; D ambiguous. The germline V gene has CDR1 GTSNPN and CDR2 SVGIG (reference sequence). The germline V and J ends were trimmed by 0 bases and 0 bases, with 6 bases remaining between them. This CDR3 has 14 amino acids. The CDR3 sequence: CAWSVAIAKNIQYF. The CDR3, as DNA: TGTGCCTGGAGTGTAGCCATAGCCAAAAACATTCAGTACTTC.

This chain connects TRBV7-9 to TRBJ1-2; 7 nucleotides match TRBD1. This CDR3 is built from 14 residues. Germline CDR1 reads SEHNR; CDR2 reads FQNEAQ (reference sequence). V lost 4 bases to trimming and J lost 5 bases; unmatched junction nucleotides: 7. The CDR3 loop reads CASSSTGVRYGYTF. The CDR3 region has the DNA TGTGCCAGCAGCTCAACAGGGGTCCGTTATGGCTACACCTTC.

The rearrangement uses TRBV6-1 and TRBJ1-2; TRBD1 is a possible D gene (5 bases). This CDR3 region has 13 residues. CDR1 is MNHNS and CDR2 is SASEGT in the germline V gene. The V gene lost 3 bases and the J gene lost 6 bases, with 11 bases spanning the gap. CDR3 sequence (DNA): TGTGCCAGCAGTGATCAGGGCTGGGATGGCTACACCTTC. Translated: CASSDQGWDGYTF.

This rearrangement joins TRBV23-1 to TRBJ2-1; possible D gene TRBD1, 6 bases. TRBV23-1 is noted as an ORF with a role that remains uncertain. Trimming took 7 bases from V and 5 from J, leaving 15 bases between them. The CDR3 consists of 14 residues. CDR3 nucleotides: TGCGCCAGCACCACAGGGCCGTTAAACAATGAGCAGTTCTTC. Its protein is CASTTGPLNNEQFF.

The chain employs TRBV19 and TRBJ1-3, with D maybe TRBD1 (5 bases). The CDR3 has 15 residues. Germline CDR1 LNHDA, CDR2 SQIVND (reference sequence). V lost 5 bases and J 0 bases, leaving 11 bases between the germline ends. The CDR3 coding sequence is TGTGCCAGTAGTGTCGACAGCCACTCTGGAAACACCATATATTTT. It specifies CASSVDSHSGNTIYF.